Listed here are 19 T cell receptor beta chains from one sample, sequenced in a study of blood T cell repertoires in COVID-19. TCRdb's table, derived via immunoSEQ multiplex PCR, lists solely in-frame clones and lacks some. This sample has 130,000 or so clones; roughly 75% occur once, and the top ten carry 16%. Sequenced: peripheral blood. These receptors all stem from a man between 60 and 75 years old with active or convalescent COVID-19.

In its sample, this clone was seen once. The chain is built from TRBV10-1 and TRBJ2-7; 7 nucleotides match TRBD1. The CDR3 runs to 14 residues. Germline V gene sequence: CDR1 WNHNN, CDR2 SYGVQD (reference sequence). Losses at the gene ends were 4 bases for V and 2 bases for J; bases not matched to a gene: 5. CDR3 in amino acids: CASSATGQAYEQYF. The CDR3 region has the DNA TGCGCCAGCAGTGCTACCGGACAGGCCTACGAGCAGTACTTC.

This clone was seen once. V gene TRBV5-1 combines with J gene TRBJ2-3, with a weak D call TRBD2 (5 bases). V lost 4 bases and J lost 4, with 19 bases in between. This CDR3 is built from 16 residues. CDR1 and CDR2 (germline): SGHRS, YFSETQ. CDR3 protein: CASSGTGALGADTQYF. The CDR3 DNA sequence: TGCGCCAGCAGCGGAACCGGCGCTCTCGGGGCAGATACGCAGTATTTT.

The CDR3 DNA sequence: TGCGCCAGCAGCCAAGGGCGCGGACAGCCCCAGCATTTT. Residues: CASSQGRGQPQHF. The rearrangement joins TRBV4-3 to TRBJ1-5; no clear D gene. The CDR3 sequence is 13 residues long. Trimming took off 1 base at V and 7 bases at J, with 8 bases between the two ends. In germline, CDR1 is LGHNA, CDR2 YSLEER.

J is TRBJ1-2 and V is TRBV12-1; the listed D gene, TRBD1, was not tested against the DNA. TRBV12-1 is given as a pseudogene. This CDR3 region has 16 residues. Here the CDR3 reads CASSNVPGQGNYGYTF. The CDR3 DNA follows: TGTGCCAGCAGCAATGTCCCGGGACAGGGAAACTATGGCTACACCTTC.

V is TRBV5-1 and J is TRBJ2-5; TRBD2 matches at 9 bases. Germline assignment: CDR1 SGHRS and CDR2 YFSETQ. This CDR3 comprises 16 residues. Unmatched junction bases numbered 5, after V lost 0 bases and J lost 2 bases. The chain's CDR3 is CASSLGPSGIQETQYF. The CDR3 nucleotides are TGCGCCAGCAGCTTGGGCCCTAGCGGGATACAAGAGACCCAGTACTTC.

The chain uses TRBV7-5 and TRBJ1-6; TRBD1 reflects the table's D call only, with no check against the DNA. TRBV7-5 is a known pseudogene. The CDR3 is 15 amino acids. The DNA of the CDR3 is TGTGTCAGAAGCTTAGGGGGCAGGGATAATTCACCCCTCCACTTT. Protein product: CVRSLGGRDNSPLHF.

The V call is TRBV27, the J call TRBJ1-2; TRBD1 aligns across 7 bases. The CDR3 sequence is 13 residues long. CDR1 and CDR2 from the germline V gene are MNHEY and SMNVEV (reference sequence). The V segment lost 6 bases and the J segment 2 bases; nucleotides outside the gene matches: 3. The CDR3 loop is CASRRDSNYGYTF. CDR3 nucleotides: TGTGCCAGCAGGCGGGACAGCAACTATGGCTACACCTTC.

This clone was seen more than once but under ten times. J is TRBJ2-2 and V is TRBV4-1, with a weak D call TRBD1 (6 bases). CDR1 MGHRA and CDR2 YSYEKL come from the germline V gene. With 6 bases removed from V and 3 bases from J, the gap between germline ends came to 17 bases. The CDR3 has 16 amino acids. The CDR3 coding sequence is TGCGCCAGCAGACTTGGGACACAGAGGTACACCGGGGAGCTGTTTTTT. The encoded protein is CASRLGTQRYTGELFF.

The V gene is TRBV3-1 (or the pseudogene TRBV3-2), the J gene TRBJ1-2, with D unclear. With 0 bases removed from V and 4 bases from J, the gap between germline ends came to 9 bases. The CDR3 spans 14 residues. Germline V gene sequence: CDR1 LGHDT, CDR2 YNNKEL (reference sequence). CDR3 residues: CASSQDTHGYGYTF. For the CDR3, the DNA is TGTGCCAGCAGCCAAGATACACATGGCTATGGCTACACCTTC.

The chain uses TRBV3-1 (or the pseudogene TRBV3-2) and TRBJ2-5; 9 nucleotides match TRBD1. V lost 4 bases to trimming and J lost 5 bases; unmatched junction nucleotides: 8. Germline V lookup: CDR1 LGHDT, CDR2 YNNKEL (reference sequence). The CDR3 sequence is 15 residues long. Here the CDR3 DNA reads TGTGCCAGCAGCCTCGCCGGGACAGGGACGGAGACCCAGTACTTC. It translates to CASSLAGTGTETQYF.

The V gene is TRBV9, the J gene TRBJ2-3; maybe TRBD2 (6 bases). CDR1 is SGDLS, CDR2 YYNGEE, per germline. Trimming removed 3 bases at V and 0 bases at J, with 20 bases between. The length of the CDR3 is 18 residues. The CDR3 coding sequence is TGTGCCAGCAGCGCCCTAGCGCGGGGTCAAGGAAGCACAGATACGCAGTATTTT. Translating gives CASSALARGQGSTDTQYF.

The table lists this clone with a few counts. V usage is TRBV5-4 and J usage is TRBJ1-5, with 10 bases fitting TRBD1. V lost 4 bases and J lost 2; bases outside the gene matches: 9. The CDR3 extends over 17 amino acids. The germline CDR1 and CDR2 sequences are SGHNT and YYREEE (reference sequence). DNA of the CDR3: TGTGCCAGCAGCCTCAACGGCGGGACAGGGGGCAATCAGCCCCAGCATTTT. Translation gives CASSLNGGTGGNQPQHF.

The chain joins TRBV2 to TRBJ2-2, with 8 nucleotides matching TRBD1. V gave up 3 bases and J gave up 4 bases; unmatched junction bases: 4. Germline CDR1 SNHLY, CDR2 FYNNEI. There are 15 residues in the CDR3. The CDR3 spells CASSETGVGTGELFF. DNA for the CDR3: TGTGCCAGCAGTGAGACAGGGGTCGGCACCGGGGAGCTGTTTTTT.

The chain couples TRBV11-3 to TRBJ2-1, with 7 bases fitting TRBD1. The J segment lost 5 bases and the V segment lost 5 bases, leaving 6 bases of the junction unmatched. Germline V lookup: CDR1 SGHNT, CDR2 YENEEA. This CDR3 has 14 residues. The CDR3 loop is CASSQSDRDNEQFF. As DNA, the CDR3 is TGTGCCAGCAGCCAAAGCGACAGGGACAATGAGCAGTTCTTC.

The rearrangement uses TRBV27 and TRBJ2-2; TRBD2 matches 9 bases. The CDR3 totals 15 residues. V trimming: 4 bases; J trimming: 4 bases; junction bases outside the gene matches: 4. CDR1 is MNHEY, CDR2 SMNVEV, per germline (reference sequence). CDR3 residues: CASSSRREGTGELFF. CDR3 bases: TGTGCCAGCAGTTCGCGGCGGGAGGGCACCGGGGAGCTGTTTTTT.

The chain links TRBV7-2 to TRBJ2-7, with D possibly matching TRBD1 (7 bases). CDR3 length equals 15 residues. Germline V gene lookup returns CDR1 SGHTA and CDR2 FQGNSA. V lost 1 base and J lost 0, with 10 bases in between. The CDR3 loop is CASSLGQGGSYEQYF. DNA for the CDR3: TGTGCCAGCAGCTTAGGGCAGGGGGGCTCCTACGAGCAGTACTTC.

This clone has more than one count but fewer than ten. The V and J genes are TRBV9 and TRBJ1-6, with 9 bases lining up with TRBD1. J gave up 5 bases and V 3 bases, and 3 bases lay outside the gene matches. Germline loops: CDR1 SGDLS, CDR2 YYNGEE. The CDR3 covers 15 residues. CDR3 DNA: TGTGCCAGCAGCGCAAGGGACAGGGATAATTCACCCCTCCACTTT. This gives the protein CASSARDRDNSPLHF. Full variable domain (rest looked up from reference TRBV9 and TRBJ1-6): DSGVTQTPKHLITATGQRVTLRCSPRSGDLSVYWYQQSLDQGLQFLIQYYNGEERAKGNILERFSAQQFPDLHSELNLSSLELGDSALYFCASSARDRDNSPLHFGNGTRLTVT.

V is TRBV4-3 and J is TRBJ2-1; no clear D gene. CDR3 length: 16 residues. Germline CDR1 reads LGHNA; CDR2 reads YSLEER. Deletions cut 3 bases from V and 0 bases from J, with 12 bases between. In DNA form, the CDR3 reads TGCGCCAGCAGCCATAGCCGAAGGAGCTCCTACAATGAGCAGTTCTTC. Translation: CASSHSRRSSYNEQFF.

Here the CDR3 DNA reads TGTGCCAGCAGTTTAAATATCCTAGCGGGAGGGAAAGAGACCCAGTACTTC. As protein: CASSLNILAGGKETQYF. The chain employs TRBV11-2 and TRBJ2-5, with 12 nucleotides matching TRBD2. V lost 6 bases to trimming and J lost 3 bases; unmatched junction nucleotides: 11. Per the germline V gene, CDR1 is SGHAT and CDR2 is FQNNGV. This CDR3 is built from 17 residues.